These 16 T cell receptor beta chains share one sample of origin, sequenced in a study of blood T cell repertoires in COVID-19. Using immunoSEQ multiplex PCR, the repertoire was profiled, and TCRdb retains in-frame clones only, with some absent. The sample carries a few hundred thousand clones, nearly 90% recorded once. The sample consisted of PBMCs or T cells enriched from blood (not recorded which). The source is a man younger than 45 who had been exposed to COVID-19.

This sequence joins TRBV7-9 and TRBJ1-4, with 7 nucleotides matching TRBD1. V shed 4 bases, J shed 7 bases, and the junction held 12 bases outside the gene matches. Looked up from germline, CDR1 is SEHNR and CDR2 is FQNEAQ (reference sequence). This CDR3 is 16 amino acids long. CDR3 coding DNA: TGTGCCAGCAGCTCGTCGAACAGGGGAGTTGGTGAAAAACTGTTTTTT. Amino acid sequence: CASSSSNRGVGEKLFF. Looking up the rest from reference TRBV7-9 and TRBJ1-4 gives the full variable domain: DTGVSQNPRHKITKRGQNVTFRCDPISEHNRLYWYRQTLGQGPEFLTYFQNEAQLEKSRLLSDRFSAERPKGSFSTLEIQRTEQGDSAMYLCASSSSNRGVGEKLFFGSGTQLSVL.

The CDR3 spells CASTPMGGEQFF. CDR3 coding DNA: TGTGCCAGCACCCCAATGGGGGGTGAGCAGTTCTTC. This chain links TRBV27 with TRBJ2-1, with D perhaps TRBD2 (6 bases). Per germline, CDR1 MNHEY and CDR2 SMNVEV (reference sequence). This CDR3 has 12 residues. V dropped 7 bases and J dropped 9 bases, with 13 bases sitting between them.

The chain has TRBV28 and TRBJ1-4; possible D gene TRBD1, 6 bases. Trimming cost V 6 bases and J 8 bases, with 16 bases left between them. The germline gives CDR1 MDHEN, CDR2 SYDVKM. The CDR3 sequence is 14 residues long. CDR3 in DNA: TGTGCCAGCAGCACGCCGAGGGGGGGCGAAAAACTGTTTTTT. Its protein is CASSTPRGGEKLFF.

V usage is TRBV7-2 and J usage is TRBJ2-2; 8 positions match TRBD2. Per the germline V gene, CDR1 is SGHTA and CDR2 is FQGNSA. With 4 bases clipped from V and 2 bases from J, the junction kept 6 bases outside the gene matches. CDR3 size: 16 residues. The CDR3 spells CASSSWTSKNTGELFF. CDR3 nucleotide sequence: TGTGCCAGCAGCTCCTGGACTAGCAAAAACACCGGGGAGCTGTTTTTT.

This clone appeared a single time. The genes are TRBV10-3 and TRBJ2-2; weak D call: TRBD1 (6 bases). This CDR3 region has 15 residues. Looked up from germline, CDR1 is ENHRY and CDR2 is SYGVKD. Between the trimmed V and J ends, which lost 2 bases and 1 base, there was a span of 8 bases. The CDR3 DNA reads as TGTGCCATCAGTGAGACGACAGGGAACACCGGGGAGCTGTTTTTT. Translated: CAISETTGNTGELFF.

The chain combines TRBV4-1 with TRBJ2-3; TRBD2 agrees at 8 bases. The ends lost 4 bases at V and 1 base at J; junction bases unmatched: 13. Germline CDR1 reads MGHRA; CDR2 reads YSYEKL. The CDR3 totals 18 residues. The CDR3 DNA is TGCGCCAGCAGCCCCACCCGAGGCGGGGGGCCGGGCACAGATACGCAGTATTTT. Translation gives CASSPTRGGGPGTDTQYF.

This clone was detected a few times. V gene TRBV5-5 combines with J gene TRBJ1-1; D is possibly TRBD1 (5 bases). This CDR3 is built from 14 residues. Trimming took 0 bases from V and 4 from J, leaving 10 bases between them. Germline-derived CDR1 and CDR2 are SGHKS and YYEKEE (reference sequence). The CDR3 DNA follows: TGTGCCAGCAGCTTGGTTATCGGGGGCACTGAAGCTTTCTTT. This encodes CASSLVIGGTEAFF.

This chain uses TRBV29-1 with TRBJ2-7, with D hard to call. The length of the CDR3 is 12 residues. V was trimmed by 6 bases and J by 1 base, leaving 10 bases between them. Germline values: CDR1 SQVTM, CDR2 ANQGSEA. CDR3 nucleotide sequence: TGCAGCGTCGGTGAGAGGTCCTACGAGCAGTACTTC. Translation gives CSVGERSYEQYF.

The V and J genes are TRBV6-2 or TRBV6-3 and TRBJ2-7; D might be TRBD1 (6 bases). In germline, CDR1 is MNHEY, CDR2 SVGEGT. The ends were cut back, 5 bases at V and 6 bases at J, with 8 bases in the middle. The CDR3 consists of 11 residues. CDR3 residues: CASSTGIEQYF. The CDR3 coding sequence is TGTGCCAGCAGTACAGGGATCGAGCAGTACTTC.

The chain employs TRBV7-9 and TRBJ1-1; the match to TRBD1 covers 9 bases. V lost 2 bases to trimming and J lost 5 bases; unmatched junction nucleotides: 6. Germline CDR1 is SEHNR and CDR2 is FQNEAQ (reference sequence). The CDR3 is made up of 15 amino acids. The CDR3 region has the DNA TGTGCCAGCAGCTTAATTGGGACAGGGTGGACTGAAGCTTTCTTT. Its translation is CASSLIGTGWTEAFF.

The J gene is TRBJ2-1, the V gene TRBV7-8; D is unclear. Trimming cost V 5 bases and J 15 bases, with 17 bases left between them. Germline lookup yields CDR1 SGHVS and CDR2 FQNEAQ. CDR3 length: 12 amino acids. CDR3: CASSPNSEVWFF. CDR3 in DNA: TGTGCCAGCAGCCCTAACTCTGAGGTTTGGTTCTTC.

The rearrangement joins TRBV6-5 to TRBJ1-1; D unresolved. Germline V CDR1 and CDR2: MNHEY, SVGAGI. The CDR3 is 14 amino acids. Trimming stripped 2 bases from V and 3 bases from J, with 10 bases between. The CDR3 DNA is TGTGCCAGCAGTTACGCGGGGAGGGACACTGAAGCTTTCTTT. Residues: CASSYAGRDTEAFF.

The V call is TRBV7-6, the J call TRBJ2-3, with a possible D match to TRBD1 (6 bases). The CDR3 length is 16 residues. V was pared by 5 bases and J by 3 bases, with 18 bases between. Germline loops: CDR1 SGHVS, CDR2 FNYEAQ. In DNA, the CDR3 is TGTGCCAGCAGCCTAGACGCAGGGGAGCGGACAGATACGCAGTATTTT. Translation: CASSLDAGERTDTQYF.

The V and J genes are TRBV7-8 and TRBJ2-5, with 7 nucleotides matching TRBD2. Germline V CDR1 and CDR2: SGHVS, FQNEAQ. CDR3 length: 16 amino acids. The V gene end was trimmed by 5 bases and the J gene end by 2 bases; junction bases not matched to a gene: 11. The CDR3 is CASSLNSGVWQETQYF. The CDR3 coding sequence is TGTGCCAGCAGCCTAAACAGCGGGGTGTGGCAAGAGACCCAGTACTTC.

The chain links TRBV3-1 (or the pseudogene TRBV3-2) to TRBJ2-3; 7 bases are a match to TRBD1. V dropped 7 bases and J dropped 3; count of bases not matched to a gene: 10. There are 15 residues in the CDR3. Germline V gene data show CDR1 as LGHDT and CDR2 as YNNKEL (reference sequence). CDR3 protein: CASTLTGDGTDTQYF. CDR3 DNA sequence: TGTGCCAGCACCCTTACAGGGGATGGGACAGATACGCAGTATTTT.

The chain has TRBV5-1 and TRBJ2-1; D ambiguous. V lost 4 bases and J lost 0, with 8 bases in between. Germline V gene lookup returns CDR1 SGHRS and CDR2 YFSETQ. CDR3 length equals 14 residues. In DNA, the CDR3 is TGCGCCAGCAGCCCCCCTAGCTCCTACAATGAGCAGTTCTTC. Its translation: CASSPPSSYNEQFF.